This TCR beta chain comes out of a study of cytomegalovirus exposure and HLA in healthy donors. Overall study findings and caveats: The productive fraction for most TCR beta V segments was about 87% or about 30% in an earlier analysis. The HLA-A and HLA-B alleles of most subjects were reportedly predicted accurately from TCR beta sequences.

Details on this clone: Its antigen remains unknown.

Vbeta (60) and Jbeta (13) primers were used in the PCR. Here immunoSEQ multiplex PCR was the method, and the copy in TCRdb shows in-frame clones only, minus some. The top ten hold 0.7% to 0.85% of the sample, which has about 160,000 clones, 60% to 85% seen once. Trimming removed 5 bases at V and 1 base at J, with 11 bases between. Looked up from germline, CDR1 is SEHNR and CDR2 is FQNEAQ (reference sequence). The CDR3 spans 14 residues. The gene calls are TRBV7-9 and TRBJ1-1; tentatively, D is TRBD1 (5 bases). Sequenced material: PBMCs. This sequence was found in a female donor in good health and CMV-seronegative. The CDR3 sequence: CASSPGLSNTEAFF. Here the CDR3 DNA reads TGTGCCAGCAGCCCAGGGCTCTCGAACACTGAAGCTTTCTTT.